Listed below are T cell receptor beta chains from one sample, sequenced in a study of cytomegalovirus exposure and HLA in healthy donors. The repertoire was sequenced with immunoSEQ multiplex PCR; TCRdb's copy has only in-frame clones and lacks some. The sample has some 270,000 clones, around 90% seen once. Sample: PBMCs. Every receptor here comes from a girl aged 2-15 years in good health and CMV-seronegative. Each CDR3 is given with its conserved first and last residue. The order of the fields is clone size, V gene, J gene, D gene, CDR3 protein, CDR3 DNA. A D gene is named only where the DNA matches it firmly. Not all rows give a size; the values are once, few, many and, for expanded clones, a class.

-,TRBV6-5,TRBJ2-7,-,CASTRVAGTYEQYF,TGTGCCAGCACCCGCGTGGCGGGAACCTACGAGCAGTACTTC
-,TRBV6-5,TRBJ2-7,TRBD2,CASSPPGLAYEQYF,TGTGCCAGCAGTCCCCCGGGACTAGCCTACGAGCAGTACTTC
-,TRBV30,TRBJ2-6,-,CAWNWFPAAGANVLTF,TGTGCCTGGAACTGGTTTCCGGCGGCTGGGGCCAACGTCCTGACTTTC
-,TRBV5-1,TRBJ1-5,TRBD1,CASSLGTGGVYSNQPQHF,TGCGCCAGCAGCTTGGGGACAGGGGGAGTTTATAGCAATCAGCCCCAGCATTTT
-,TRBV7-6,TRBJ2-1,-,CASSSRLDPRGQFF,TGTGCCAGCAGCTCCCGACTAGATCCCCGGGGGCAGTTCTTC
few,TRBV6-5,TRBJ2-3,TRBD2,CASSQRGGTDTQYF,TGTGCCAGCAGTCAGCGGGGGGGAACAGATACGCAGTATTTT
-,TRBV5-1,TRBJ2-1,-,CASSPILTGGEQFF,TGCGCCAGCAGCCCAATCCTTACCGGGGGTGAGCAGTTCTTC
few,TRBV25-1,TRBJ1-1,TRBD1,CASSRQGPNTEAFF,TGTGCCAGCAGCCGACAGGGGCCGAACACTGAAGCTTTCTTT
once,TRBV2,TRBJ1-4,TRBD1,CASRPPPGQGNEKLFF,TGTGCCAGCAGACCTCCACCGGGACAGGGTAATGAAAAACTGTTTTTT
-,TRBV7-9,TRBJ1-2,-,CASSLPQGPLGYTF,TGTGCCAGCAGCTTACCCCAGGGGCCATTAGGCTACACCTTC
-,TRBV10-2,TRBJ2-7,TRBD1,CASSESDRGLREQYF,TGCGCCAGCAGTGAGTCGGACAGGGGGCTTCGCGAGCAGTACTTC
-,TRBV9,TRBJ2-2,-,CASSDPGAVAGELFF,TGTGCCAGCAGCGACCCAGGGGCTGTGGCCGGGGAGCTGTTTTTT
-,TRBV5-6,TRBJ2-4,-,CASSSDLRDTLAKNIQYF,TGTGCCAGCAGCTCCGACCTCCGGGACACCCTAGCCAAAAACATTCAGTACTTC
-,TRBV12-5,TRBJ2-7,-,CASGLDKTYEQYF,TGTGCTAGTGGTTTGGACAAGACCTACGAGCAGTACTTC
-,TRBV28,TRBJ1-2,TRBD1,CASSYPGGIYGYTF,TGTGCCAGCAGTTATCCAGGGGGGATCTATGGCTACACCTTC
-,TRBV5-4,TRBJ2-1,TRBD2,CASRHPGLAGGVDEQFF,TGTGCCAGCAGGCATCCGGGACTAGCGGGAGGAGTTGATGAGCAGTTCTTC
-,TRBV5-1,TRBJ1-1,TRBD1,CASSQTGGLNTEAFF,TGCGCCAGCAGCCAGACAGGGGGGTTGAACACTGAAGCCTTCTTT
-,TRBV6-1,TRBJ1-5,-,CASSQGQNQPQHF,TGTGCCAGCAGTCAAGGACAGAATCAGCCCCAGCATTTT
-,TRBV11-2,TRBJ1-3,-,CASSMGLSSGNTIYF,TGTGCCAGCAGCATGGGACTATCCTCTGGAAACACCATATATTTT
-,TRBV7-6,TRBJ1-3,-,CASSPTFALLYF,TGTGCCAGCAGCCCCACCTTTGCACTCCTATATTTT
-,TRBV10-3,TRBJ1-5,-,CAISEKEEVLGGQPQHF,TGTGCCATCAGTGAGAAGGAGGAAGTCTTAGGGGGTCAGCCCCAGCATTTT
-,TRBV6-5,TRBJ1-5,TRBD1,CASSRDRFGAQPQHF,TGTGCCAGCAGTCGGGACAGGTTCGGGGCTCAGCCCCAGCATTTT
-,TRBV27,TRBJ2-7,-,CASSQTGFPYEQYF,TGTGCCAGCAGCCAAACGGGATTTCCCTACGAGCAGTACTTC
-,TRBV27,TRBJ2-1,-,CASSLDNPTTGGAEQFF,TGTGCCAGCAGTCTCGATAACCCAACGACGGGCGGGGCTGAGCAGTTCTTC